This TCR beta chain was profiled in a study of T cell repertoires in cytomegalovirus infection (dated by TCRdb to the late 2010s). Context from the whole study: Donor HLA type was relevant to the analysis, because carriage of CMV infection together with the matching HLA type was indicated by public TCR beta signatures.

CDR1 and CDR2 are drawn from the germline V gene: SGHVS, FNYEAQ. The cysteine opens and the phenylalanine closes a CDR3 of 14 amino acids. The CDR3 DNA has 42 bases and is translated from base 1. Compared with germline, V lacks 5 bases and J lacks 3 bases; bases without a gene match: 3. Sequencer: Illumina HiSeq 1500. The public reads were run again by TCRdb, first through fastp at Q25 and then through MiXCR, and only productive beta chains were kept. Entries are consolidated by CDR3 protein sequence, retaining the most common genes and DNA. The sample table holds around 250,000 distinct CDR3 sequences, of which about 18% were seen once. The top ten constitute roughly 45% of the sample. A remark on this clonotype: The antigen it binds to is not known. A much larger clonotype is one base distant, so this may be a read error.

Overall results and qualifications from the work: Carriers of CMV infection plus the relevant HLA type were discriminated by the cumulative frequency of public TCR beta family members in the study cohort and in an independent roughly 340-donor cohort. The ex vivo response was dominated by HLA-C-restricted CMV-specific TCR beta clonotypes, and the single most frequent clonotype in two of eight donors was supplied by these HLA-C-restricted clonotypes.

Recombination joined TRBV7-6 with TRBJ2-7; TRBD1 agrees with 11 junctional bases. This TCR was sampled from a human donor in good health (CMV status not recorded). Some clones in this sample may be carry-over from other donors' samples. Sequenced: CD8+ T cells from PBMCs. In nucleotide form, the sequence is TGTGCCAGCAGCGTAGGGACAGGGGGCTACGAGCAGTACTTC. Its coded protein is CASSVGTGGYEQYF.